What follows are 12 T cell receptor beta chains derived from one specimen sequenced in a study of blood T cells in healthy people across ages. Sample-barcoded 5' priming and a J-beta primer mix drove a second PCR of roughly 6 to 12 cycles. TCRdb redid the calling of the 5' RACE reads with MiXCR, one entry per CDR3 protein. Here the sample spans about 1,500,000 distinct CDR3 sequences, over 25% being singletons. Sequencing was performed on blood. These receptors came from a woman aged 25 to 39 in good health.

The CDR3 DNA reads TGCGCCAGCAACATGGGATTACAAGAGACCCAGTACTTC. This translates into CASNMGLQETQYF. The rearrangement uses TRBV5-1 and TRBJ2-5; no firm D call. The CDR3 runs to 13 residues. V was shortened by 6 bases and J by 2 bases, with 11 bases between the two germline ends. Germline V lookup: CDR1 SGHRS, CDR2 YFSETQ.

V and J are TRBV29-1 and TRBJ2-1, with unresolved D. There are 15 residues in the CDR3. V was shortened by 1 base and J by 0 bases, with 10 bases between the two germline ends. Germline V gene lookup returns CDR1 SQVTM and CDR2 ANQGSEA. The CDR3 DNA is TGCAGCGTTGAAGGGAACTTAAGCTCCTACAATGAGCAGTTCTTC. As protein: CSVEGNLSSYNEQFF.

This clonotype has more than one count but fewer than ten. V usage is TRBV29-1 and J usage is TRBJ1-2, with D tentatively TRBD1 (6 bases). V gave up 5 bases and J gave up 4 bases, with 11 bases separating them. The CDR3 totals 12 residues. Per germline, CDR1 SQVTM and CDR2 ANQGSEA. In DNA, the CDR3 is TGCAGCGTTTCCGACAGGAGCTATGGCTACACCTTC. Its translation: CSVSDRSYGYTF.

The chain uses TRBV2 and TRBJ1-5; D call uncertain. CDR1 SNHLY and CDR2 FYNNEI come from the germline V gene. Deletions cut 3 bases from V and 3 bases from J, with 12 bases between. This CDR3 contains 15 residues. Here the CDR3 reads CASSEGSLSNQPQHF. The CDR3 bases are TGTGCCAGCAGTGAGGGATCCTTGTCCAATCAGCCCCAGCATTTT.

For this clonotype: Sequence at one end of the junction differs from germline and may be a read error. The rearrangement joins TRBV12-3 or TRBV12-4 to TRBJ1-6; D might be TRBD1 (5 bases). The CDR3 is 16 amino acids. The CDR3 DNA sequence: TGTACCAGCAGTTTGATAGGGGCGGGAGATAATTCACCCCTCCACTTT. It translates to CTSSLIGAGDNSPLHF.

Turning to this clonotype: No conserved phenylalanine or tryptophan ends this CDR3, so it is likely a read error. V gene TRBV7-9 combines with J gene TRBJ2-4, with D possibly TRBD1 on 5 matching bases. Matching the DNA end better, TRBJ2-7 makes the J call doubtful. Per the germline V gene, CDR1 is SEHNR and CDR2 is FQNEAQ (reference sequence). The CDR3 length is 11 residues. The CDR3 DNA follows: TGTGCCAGCAGCTCAGGGAACGAGCAGTACTGC. Amino acid sequence: CASSSGNEQYC.

This clonotype has just one count. A read error may explain this, as a much larger clone is one base away. J is TRBJ2-7 and V is TRBV4-1; D may be TRBD1 (5 bases). Germline V gene sequence: CDR1 MGHRA, CDR2 YSYEKL. The CDR3 is 15 amino acids. V was shortened by 2 bases and J by 0 bases, with 11 bases between the two germline ends. The CDR3 nucleotides read TGCGCCAGCAGCCAATTTCAGGGAAGCTCCTACGAGCAGTACTTC. Translated, it gives CASSQFQGSSYEQYF.

This clonotype has a count of ten or more. The CDR3 coding sequence is TGTGCCATCAGTGGGGAGACTGGTTCCTACGAGCAGTACTTC. Translated, it gives CAISGETGSYEQYF. This rearrangement joins TRBV10-3 to TRBJ2-7; maybe TRBD2 (5 bases). The germline CDR1 and CDR2 sequences are ENHRY and SYGVKD. V was clipped by 4 bases and J by 1 base, with 11 bases between them. CDR3 size: 14 residues.

The CDR3 nucleotides read TGCAGTGCCCCGGTAGGGACAGGAGACAATCAGCCCCAGCATTTT. This gives the protein CSAPVGTGDNQPQHF. V usage is TRBV20-1 and J usage is TRBJ1-5; TRBD1 matches at 8 bases. Germline CDR1 is DFQATT and CDR2 is SNEGSKA (reference sequence). The CDR3 is made up of 15 amino acids. With 6 bases clipped from V and 3 bases from J, the junction kept 10 bases outside the gene matches.

This clonotype was recorded once. This rearrangement joins TRBV7-9 to TRBJ2-4; 10 nucleotides line up with TRBD1. The DNA end is more similar to TRBJ2-7, so the J call may be wrong. The germline V gene encodes CDR1 SEHNR and CDR2 FQNEAQ (reference sequence). CDR3 length: 14 amino acids. The CDR3 bases are TGTGCCAGCAGATTGACAGGGGGCGACCACGAGCAGTACTTC. As protein: CASRLTGGDHEQYF.

This clonotype was observed a few times. The chain links TRBV4-1 to TRBJ1-2; TRBD1 matches 8 bases. V gave up 1 base and J gave up 7 bases; unmatched junction bases: 5. The CDR3 is made up of 14 amino acids. Germline CDR1 MGHRA, CDR2 YSYEKL. CDR3 in amino acids: CASSQGRGPSGYTF. The DNA for the CDR3 is TGCGCCAGCAGCCAAGGCAGGGGGCCAAGTGGCTACACCTTC.

The J gene is TRBJ2-6, the V gene TRBV6-2 or TRBV6-3; D is uncertain. Trimming pared 8 bases from V and 0 bases from J, leaving 8 bases between. The germline gives CDR1 MNHEY, CDR2 SVGEGT. The CDR3 runs 14 residues. The CDR3 DNA sequence: TGTGCCAGCGGCACTTCCTCTGGGGCCAACGTCCTGACTTTC. It is translated as CASGTSSGANVLTF.